This is a list of T cell receptor beta chains from one sample in a study of molecular identifiers for immune sequencing clone quantification. MiXCR, run by TCRdb on the PCR reads, gives a single entry per CDR3 protein. Of around 89,000 distinct CDR3 sequences in the sample, 15% to 20% are singletons; the top ten hold around 0.91%. Sequencing was carried out using naive CD8+ T cells from blood, with Jurkat cell RNA spiked in. The receptor set was obtained from a human donor in good health. Some libraries in this study had Jurkat cell RNA spiked in. Each CDR3 is given with its conserved first and last residue. The D gene is left open where the match is weak. Rows give clone size only sometimes, using once, few, many, or a class for an expanded clone.

J gene,D gene,clone size,CDR3 length,V gene,CDR3 DNA,CDR3 protein
TRBJ1-1,NA,many,13,TRBV5-1,TGCGCCAGCAGCTTGGGGTACGGCACTGAAGCTTTCTTT,CASSLGYGTEAFF
TRBJ2-7,TRBD2,many,18,TRBV2,TGTGCCAGCAGTGACCAAGGCCCTCTAGCGGGGGGGCCTGGCGAGCAGTACTTC,CASSDQGPLAGGPGEQYF
TRBJ1-1,NA,many,11,TRBV25-1,TGTGCCAGCAGTGATCCAGGAGAAGCTTTCTTT,CASSDPGEAFF
TRBJ1-5,NA,NA,14,TRBV15,TGTGCCACCAGCAAAACAGGGTTAGGGCAGCCCCAGCATTTT,CATSKTGLGQPQHF
TRBJ2-3,NA,many,14,TRBV10-2,TGCGCCAGCACAGAGTACACTAGCACAGATACGCAGTATTTT,CASTEYTSTDTQYF
TRBJ2-1,NA,many,14,TRBV4-1,TGCGCCAGCAGCCAAGTTACGTTAACAGAGGAGCAGTTCTTC,CASSQVTLTEEQFF
TRBJ1-3,TRBD1,many,16,TRBV11-2,TGTGCCAGCAGCTTACGGGACAGGGCGTCTGGAAACACCATATATTTT,CASSLRDRASGNTIYF
TRBJ2-5,NA,many,17,TRBV6-5,TGTGCCAGCAGTTATCATTCCCCTCCCGAGTACCAAGAGACCCAGTACTTC,CASSYHSPPEYQETQYF
TRBJ2-3,NA,many,14,TRBV12-3/TRBV12-4,TGTGCCAGCAGTTTCCCCCAGACCACAGATACGCAGTATTTT,CASSFPQTTDTQYF
TRBJ1-1,NA,many,14,TRBV4-1,TGCGCCAGCAGCCTAAACTCCCCGGACACTGAAGCTTTCTTT,CASSLNSPDTEAFF
TRBJ2-7,TRBD2,many,15,TRBV4-3,TGCGCCAGCAGCCAAGAGGCTAGCGGGAGATACGAGCAGTACTTC,CASSQEASGRYEQYF
TRBJ2-7,NA,NA,15,TRBV28,TGTGCCAGCAGTTTCCGACTGACTAGCTCCTACGAGCAGTACTTC,CASSFRLTSSYEQYF
TRBJ2-5,NA,many,15,TRBV28,TGTGCCAGCAGGTACCGACAGGGACTCCAAGAGACCCAGTACTTC,CASRYRQGLQETQYF
TRBJ1-4,NA,many,16,TRBV27,TGTGCCAGCAGTTTAAGGTTGGACACAACTAATGAAAAACTGTTTTTT,CASSLRLDTTNEKLFF
TRBJ2-3,NA,many,15,TRBV12-3/TRBV12-4,TGTGCCAGCAGTTTAGGTGCGGGGAACACAGATATGGAGTATTTT,CASSLGAGNTDMEYF
TRBJ2-5,TRBD1,many,15,TRBV3-1,TGTGCCAGCAGCCCGGAACAGGGGATTGGAGAGACCCAGTACTTC,CASSPEQGIGETQYF
TRBJ2-2,NA,few,14,TRBV9,TGTGCCAGCAGCGTAGATGGGGGCGCCGGGGAGCTGTTTTTT,CASSVDGGAGELFF
TRBJ1-1,NA,many,13,TRBV7-9,TGTGCCAGCAGCTCGACATTGAACACTGAAGCTTTCTTT,CASSSTLNTEAFF
TRBJ1-5,NA,many,16,TRBV27,TGTGCCAGCAGTCACCGACCCGGCTGGTCCGATCAGCCCCAGCATTTT,CASSHRPGWSDQPQHF
TRBJ1-1,NA,NA,14,TRBV4-1,TGCGCCAGCAGCCATCTTTTGGGGAACACTGAAGCTTTCTTT,CASSHLLGNTEAFF
TRBJ1-1,TRBD1,many,13,TRBV19,TGTGCCAGTAGTTCAGGGGGAAGTACTGAAGCTTTCTTT,CASSSGGSTEAFF
TRBJ2-2,NA,many,14,TRBV14,TGTGCCAGCAGCCAAGTACAAGGACCCGGGGAGCTGTTTTTT,CASSQVQGPGELFF
TRBJ2-3,TRBD2,NA,14,TRBV10-3,TGTGCCATCAGTGTAGCGGGGTACACAGATACGCAGTATTTT,CAISVAGYTDTQYF
TRBJ2-2,NA,many,14,TRBV6-2/TRBV6-3,TGTGCCAGCAGTTACTTAGGGTACACCGGGGAGCTGTTTTTT,CASSYLGYTGELFF
TRBJ2-7,TRBD1,many,13,TRBV7-2,TGTGCCAGCAGCTCCGGGACAGGCTACGAGCAGTACTTC,CASSSGTGYEQYF
TRBJ1-1,NA,many,12,TRBV19,TGTGCCAGTAGACAGCCGAACACTGAAGCTTTCTTT,CASRQPNTEAFF
TRBJ1-1,TRBD1,many,16,TRBV11-2,TGTGCCAGCAGGGTGGGGGACAGGGATTACCTTGGTGAAGCTTTCTTT,CASRVGDRDYLGEAFF
TRBJ2-1,NA,few,11,TRBV2,TGTGCCAGCAGTGACCACAATGAGCAGTTCTTC,CASSDHNEQFF
TRBJ2-7,NA,many,15,TRBV5-6,TGTGCCAGCAGCTTGGGATCCAGGGGACCCTACGAGCAGTACTTC,CASSLGSRGPYEQYF
TRBJ2-7,TRBD1,many,14,TRBV5-4,TGTGCCAGCAGCGGGACAGGGGGTACCTACGAGCAGTACTTC,CASSGTGGTYEQYF
TRBJ1-5,NA,NA,14,TRBV6-2/TRBV6-3,TGTGCCAGCAGACCTGGCCCCATCATTGAACCCCAGCATTTT,CASRPGPIIEPQHF
TRBJ2-3,NA,many,14,TRBV3-1,TGTGCCAGCAGCCATCCAAACACCCCAGATACGCAGTATTTT,CASSHPNTPDTQYF
TRBJ2-1,TRBD1,few,13,TRBV19,TGTGCGACTGGGACAGCTACCTACAATGAGCAGTTCTTC,CATGTATYNEQFF
TRBJ2-5,NA,many,13,TRBV20-1,TGCAGTGCTAGGACAGGTCTTCAAGAGACCCAGTACTTC,CSARTGLQETQYF
TRBJ2-7,NA,many,14,TRBV4-1,TGCGCCAGCAGCCACAGGGACATCTCCTACGAGCAGTACTTC,CASSHRDISYEQYF
TRBJ1-2,TRBD1,few,16,TRBV4-3,TGCGCCAGCAGCCAAGACTCAGGGGGCGCTGGCTATGGCTACACCTTC,CASSQDSGGAGYGYTF